The clone carrying this T cell receptor (beta chain) was recorded many times. Its antigen remains unknown. This CDR3 has 12 amino acids. The V end was cut by 3 bases, the J end by 6 bases, with 10 bases between. Germline assignment: CDR1 SGHRS and CDR2 YFSETQ. The data originate from a study of response to subunit inactivated influenza vaccine. TCRdb reprocessed the RT-PCR reads with MiXCR, giving one entry per CDR3 protein. The data show more than 150,000 distinct CDR3 sequences, approximately 12% seen once. Points from the study as a whole: Authors suggested seasonal influenza vaccinations each recruit few new T cells.

This TCR came from a man between 50 and 70 years old who received an inactivated influenza vaccine. The chain combines TRBV5-1 with TRBJ2-7; D remains unclear. Source: CD8+ T cells sorted from PBMCs, taken less than 25 months after vaccination. CDR3 sequence: CASSSDEVEQYF. The CDR3 DNA follows: TGCGCCAGCAGCTCGGACGAAGTCGAGCAGTACTTC.